This T cell receptor (beta chain) appears in the sequencing data of a study of blood T cell repertoires in COVID-19. Whole-study context: COVID-19 samples collected from the United States, Italy and Spain covered acute and convalescent phases. Sample material is recorded as cDNA or gDNA derived from T cells, B-cell-depleted T cells, or PBMCs.

Germline V gene data show CDR1 as KGHSH and CDR2 as LQKENI. CDR3 size: 14 residues. V was clipped by 1 base and J by 5 bases, with 11 bases between them. This clone appeared a single time. Clones were read by immunoSEQ multiplex PCR, and TCRdb kept only the in-frame ones, dropping some. This table has some 62,000 clones, about nine tenths appearing once. The specimen sequenced was peripheral blood. This clonotype was obtained from an elderly woman with acute or convalescent COVID-19. J is TRBJ2-5 and V is TRBV18; perhaps TRBD1 as D (6 bases). The CDR3 DNA follows: TGTGCCAGCTCACCACAGGGGGTCCAGGAGACCCAGTACTTC. Amino acid sequence: CASSPQGVQETQYF. The full variable domain, in which reference TRBV18 and TRBJ2-5 provide the parts outside the CDR3, is NAGVMQNPRHLVRRRGQEARLRCSPMKGHSHVYWYRQLPEEGLKFMVYLQKENIIDESGMPKERFSAEFPKEGPSILRIQQVVRGDSAAYFCASSPQGVQETQYFGPGTRLLVL.